This is a list of T cell receptor beta chains from one sample in a study of blood T cell repertoires in COVID-19. Some clones are missing from TCRdb's copy, which holds only in-frame ones; the method was immunoSEQ multiplex PCR. The sample has about 190,000 clones; around nine tenths are singletons. Sequenced: peripheral blood. Receptors were obtained from a man in his forties or fifties with active or convalescent COVID-19. The CDR3 runs from the conserved cysteine through the conserved F or W. Each record gives: clone size, J gene, D gene, V gene, CDR3 protein, CDR3 DNA. A D gene is named only where the DNA matches it firmly. A clone size is listed for some rows: how often the clone was seen (once, few, many), or a class if it is expanded.

NA,TRBJ2-3,NA,TRBV6-6,CASSYDTSSTDTQYF,TGTGCCAGCAGTTACGACACTTCTAGCACAGATACGCAGTATTTT
few,TRBJ1-4,NA,TRBV2,CASSPGTLGEKLFF,TGTGCCAGCAGCCCCGGGACACTGGGGGAAAAACTGTTTTTT
once,TRBJ2-3,TRBD2,TRBV23-1,CASSKHRRAGWGDTQYF,TGCGCCAGCAGTAAGCACCGTAGAGCGGGGTGGGGGGATACGCAGTATTTT
NA,TRBJ1-6,NA,TRBV27,CASKGGFDNSPLHF,TGTGCCAGCAAAGGAGGGTTTGATAATTCACCCCTCCACTTT
NA,TRBJ1-2,NA,TRBV28,CASSPPGYYGYTF,TGTGCCAGCAGTCCTCCAGGGTACTATGGCTACACCTTC
NA,TRBJ1-6,TRBD1,TRBV5-1,CASNFGTGEPLHF,TGCGCCAGCAATTTCGGGACAGGGGAACCCCTCCACTTT
NA,TRBJ1-6,NA,TRBV28,CASSFPGSTPSSYNSPLHF,TGTGCCAGCAGTTTCCCGGGGAGTACCCCGAGCTCCTATAATTCACCCCTCCACTTT
NA,TRBJ2-7,NA,TRBV12-3/TRBV12-4,CASSLSGLEQYF,TGTGCCAGCAGTTTATCTGGGCTCGAGCAGTACTTC
NA,TRBJ1-2,NA,TRBV29-1,CSVLLVANYGYTF,TGCAGCGTTCTTCTTGTAGCTAACTATGGCTACACCTTC
NA,TRBJ1-2,NA,TRBV28,CASSTSGYGYTF,TGTGCCAGCAGCACCTCGGGCTATGGCTACACCTTC
few,TRBJ2-7,NA,TRBV6-6,CASSHGRYEQYF,TGTGCCAGCAGTCACGGGAGATACGAGCAGTACTTC
NA,TRBJ2-1,NA,TRBV3-1/TRBV3-2,CASSLQGTYNEQFF,TGTGCCAGCAGCCTCCAGGGGACATACAATGAGCAGTTCTTC
NA,TRBJ1-2,TRBD1,TRBV30,CAWGPGQGLYGYTF,TGTGCCTGGGGACCGGGACAGGGCCTCTATGGCTACACCTTC
NA,TRBJ1-6,NA,TRBV6-6,CASTGVDSPLHF,TGTGCCAGCACAGGGGTGGATTCACCCCTCCACTTT
NA,TRBJ2-5,TRBD2,TRBV7-2,CASSLGAGTSRETQYF,TGTGCCAGCAGCTTAGGGGCCGGGACTAGTCGGGAGACCCAGTACTTC
NA,TRBJ1-2,NA,TRBV10-2,CATTSRAGANYGYTF,TGCGCCACCACCTCGAGGGCAGGGGCTAACTATGGCTACACCTTC
few,TRBJ2-7,TRBD2,TRBV7-7,CASSTGLAGAYEQYF,TGTGCTAGCAGCACCGGACTAGCGGGGGCCTACGAGCAGTACTTC
NA,TRBJ1-1,NA,TRBV7-3,CASSLTRAGYTEAFF,TGTGCCAGCAGCTTAACTAGGGCAGGGTACACTGAAGCTTTCTTT
NA,TRBJ1-5,NA,TRBV25-1,CASSSGINQPQHF,TGTGCCAGCAGTTCGGGGATAAATCAGCCCCAGCATTTT
NA,TRBJ2-1,NA,TRBV5-6,CASSLGRAIYNEQFF,TGTGCCAGCAGCTTGGGCAGGGCAATATACAATGAGCAGTTCTTC
NA,TRBJ2-7,TRBD1,TRBV5-1,CASSRTGRDEQYF,TGCGCCAGCAGCAGGACAGGTAGGGACGAGCAGTACTTC
NA,TRBJ1-4,TRBD1,TRBV4-3,CASSRGTGDFGKLFF,TGCGCCAGCAGCCGCGGCACAGGGGATTTCGGAAAACTGTTTTTT
NA,TRBJ1-6,NA,TRBV7-9,CASSPDSIPYNSPLHF,TGTGCCAGCAGCCCCGACAGTATACCTTATAATTCACCCCTCCACTTT
NA,TRBJ2-1,NA,TRBV24-1,CATSDGRTRNEQFF,TGTGCCACCAGTGACGGGAGAACAAGGAATGAGCAGTTCTTC
NA,TRBJ2-5,TRBD2,TRBV9,CASSRTSGVTEETQYF,TGTGCCAGCAGTCGTACTAGCGGGGTAACCGAAGAGACCCAGTACTTC